This TCR beta chain was recovered during a study of shared clonotypes between healthy human individuals. Trimming cost V 5 bases and J 0 bases, with 10 bases left between them. Germline V gives CDR1 MNHEY, CDR2 SMNVEV (reference sequence). The CDR3 length is 14 residues. It was into CD45RA+ naive and CD45RA-negative memory subsets that the CD4+ cells were split. On this clone itself: Its specificity is not known.

Study results and caveats: Four donors showed sharing of about 4.8% of naive CD4 clonotypes.

The protocol was immunoSEQ multiplex PCR, while the TCRdb copy is restricted to in-frame clones and leaves out a portion. The sample carries 2 million to 2.5 million clones, about 90% recorded once. The chain joins TRBV27 to TRBJ1-1, with D unresolved. The receptor was derived from a man between 18 and 29 years old in good health. Some clones in this sample may be carry-over from other donors' samples. The sequenced material came from naive CD4+ T cells from PBMCs. Subset: CD45RA+ positively selected. DNA of the CDR3: TGTGCCAGCAGTAGGGAGGCCATGAACACTGAAGCTTTCTTT. Protein: CASSREAMNTEAFF.